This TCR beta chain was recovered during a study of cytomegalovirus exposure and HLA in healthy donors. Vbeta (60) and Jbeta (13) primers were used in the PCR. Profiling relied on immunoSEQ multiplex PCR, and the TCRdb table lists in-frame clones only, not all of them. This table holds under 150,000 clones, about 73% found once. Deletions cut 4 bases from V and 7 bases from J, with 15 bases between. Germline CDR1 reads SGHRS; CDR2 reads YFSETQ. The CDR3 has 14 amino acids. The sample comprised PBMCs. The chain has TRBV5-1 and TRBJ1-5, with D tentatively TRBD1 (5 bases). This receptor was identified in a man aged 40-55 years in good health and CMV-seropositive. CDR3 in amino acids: CASSRGDEGQPQHF. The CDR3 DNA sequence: TGCGCCAGCAGCCGGGGGGACGAGGGGCAGCCCCAGCATTTT. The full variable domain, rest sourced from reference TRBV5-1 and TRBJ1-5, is KAGVTQTPRYLIKTRGQQVTLSCSPISGHRSVSWYQQTPGQGLQFLFEYFSETQRNKGNFPGRFSGRQFSNSRSEMNVSTLELGDSALYLCASSRGDEGQPQHFGDGTRLSIL.